These 11 T cell receptor beta chains were sequenced from one sample in a study of cytotoxic CD8 clonotypes in ibrutinib-treated CLL. Profiled with immunoSEQ multiplex PCR; TCRdb holds only in-frame clones, not every one. Of 150,000 to 250,000 clones in the sample, roughly 72% were seen once. The sequenced sample was PBMCs, obtained after 24 months of ibrutinib treatment. The origin of the receptors is a human donor with chronic lymphocytic leukemia.

Concerning this clone itself: One end of the junction is discordant with germline, which a read error may explain. V is TRBV6-6 and J is TRBJ2-1, with TRBD2 matching 9 bases. In germline, CDR1 is MNHNY, CDR2 SVGAGI (reference sequence). The CDR3 is 14 residues long. CDR3 protein: CASSYSRVAGDFLF. The CDR3 DNA sequence: TGTGCCAGCAGTTACTCGAGGGTAGCGGGAGACTTTCTCTTC.

The rearrangement uses TRBV5-1 and TRBJ2-1; TRBD2 matches at 11 bases. V gave up 2 bases and J gave up 9 bases; unmatched junction bases: 16. Per the germline V gene, CDR1 is SGHRS and CDR2 is YFSETQ. The CDR3 totals 18 residues. The chain's CDR3 is CASSFRSPLAGVAGEQFF. The CDR3 coding sequence is TGCGCCAGCAGCTTCCGGTCACCACTAGCGGGAGTTGCTGGTGAGCAGTTCTTC.

CDR3 residues: CASSEWVSGSYEQYF. The CDR3 DNA reads TGCGCCAGCAGTGAGTGGGTTAGCGGGAGCTACGAGCAGTACTTC. The chain carries TRBV10-2 and TRBJ2-7, with TRBD2 matching over 9 bases. Germline loops: CDR1 WSHSY, CDR2 SAAADI. The CDR3 runs to 15 residues. V gave up 1 base and J gave up 3 bases; unmatched junction bases: 4.

The chain has TRBV4-1 and TRBJ2-7; 9 positions agree with TRBD1. There are 17 residues in the CDR3. CDR1 is MGHRA, CDR2 YSYEKL, per germline. J gave up 1 base and V 4 bases, and 11 bases lay outside the gene matches. CDR3 amino acids: CASSRATGTGKSYEQYF. CDR3 coding DNA: TGCGCCAGCAGCCGGGCGACCGGGACAGGGAAATCCTACGAGCAGTACTTC.

The chain couples TRBV9 to TRBJ1-2, with D possibly being TRBD1 (5 bases). Germline CDR1 reads SGDLS; CDR2 reads YYNGEE. This CDR3 is built from 16 residues. Trimming took off 3 bases at V and 4 bases at J, with 19 bases between the two ends. CDR3 sequence (DNA): TGTGCCAGCAGCGGACTTGGAGGGGACCCGATCTATGGCTACACCTTC. The encoded protein is CASSGLGGDPIYGYTF.

The chain is built from TRBV29-1 and TRBJ2-7; D gene ambiguous. The CDR3 has 12 residues. The germline gives CDR1 SQVTM, CDR2 ANQGSEA. V was trimmed by 7 bases and J by 0 bases, leaving 10 bases between them. CDR3 sequence (DNA): TGCAGCGCCACACAAATCTCCTACGAGCAGTACTTC. Translation gives CSATQISYEQYF.

This clone was picked up one time. The V gene is TRBV18, the J gene TRBJ1-1; 10 bases fit TRBD1. Germline V CDR1 and CDR2: KGHSH, LQKENI. This CDR3 has 17 residues. V dropped 2 bases and J dropped 1; count of bases not matched to a gene: 7. CDR3 DNA: TGTGCCAGCTCACCAGAAGGGACAGGGGTTCGGAACACTGAAGCTTTCTTT. This encodes CASSPEGTGVRNTEAFF.

The chain links TRBV7-2 to TRBJ2-7, with 8 bases that match TRBD1. Germline-derived CDR1 and CDR2 are SGHTA and FQGNSA. The CDR3 has 16 residues. The junction had 12 bases not matched to a gene; V was cut back by 5 bases and J by 3 bases. The CDR3 region has the DNA TGTGCCAGCAGCCGGACATTAACAGGGGGAGGCTACGAGCAGTACTTC. Residues: CASSRTLTGGGYEQYF.

CDR3 region: CASSSLATSYEQYF. CDR3 DNA: TGCGCCAGCAGCTCTCTAGCGACGTCCTACGAGCAGTACTTC. The J gene is TRBJ2-7, the V gene TRBV5-1, with D possibly matching TRBD2 (6 bases). The V gene's germline CDR1 is SGHRS and CDR2 YFSETQ. The CDR3 totals 14 residues. Trimming took off 3 bases at V and 1 base at J, with 11 bases between the two ends.

The gene calls are TRBV18 and TRBJ2-7, with 13 bases identical to TRBD2. Germline CDR1 and CDR2: KGHSH and LQKENI. Trimming took 3 bases from V and 3 from J; bases not matched to a gene: 2. CDR3 length equals 15 residues. The CDR3 region has the DNA TGTGCCAGCTCACCGGGACTAGCGGGGCTCTACGAGCAGTACTTC. Amino acid sequence: CASSPGLAGLYEQYF.

The chain links TRBV6-5 to TRBJ2-7; TRBD2 might be the D (5 bases). The germline V and J ends were trimmed by 5 bases and 0 bases, with 14 bases remaining between them. The CDR3 runs 15 residues. CDR1 is MNHEY and CDR2 is SVGAGI in the germline V gene. CDR3 sequence (DNA): TGTGCCAGCAGTACCACCTCGGGGTACTCCTACGAGCAGTACTTC. Encoded protein: CASSTTSGYSYEQYF.